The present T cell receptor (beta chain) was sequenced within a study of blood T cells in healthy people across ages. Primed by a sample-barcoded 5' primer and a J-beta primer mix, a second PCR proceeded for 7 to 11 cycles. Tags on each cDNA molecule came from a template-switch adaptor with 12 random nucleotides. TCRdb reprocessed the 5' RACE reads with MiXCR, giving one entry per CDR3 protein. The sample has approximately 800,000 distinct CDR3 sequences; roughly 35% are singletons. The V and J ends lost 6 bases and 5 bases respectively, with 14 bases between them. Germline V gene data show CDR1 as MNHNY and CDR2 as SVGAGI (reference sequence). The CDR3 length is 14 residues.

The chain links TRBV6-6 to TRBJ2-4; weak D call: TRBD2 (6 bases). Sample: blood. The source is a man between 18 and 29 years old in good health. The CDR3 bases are TGTGCCAGCAGGGCCCCGGGAGACCAAAACATTCAGTACTTC. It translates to CASRAPGDQNIQYF.